The following is a TCR beta chain sequence with its context. This clonotype occurred a few times. The antigen this receptor binds is unknown. There are no base qualities to consult, and no much larger clone falls within one base. The data belong to a study of T-cell reconstitution after alpha-beta-depleted transplantation in children listed by TCRdb under 2016. About the study as a whole: Using TCR repertoire profiling, the study followed T-cell immune reconstitution in a quantitative way in children after TCRalphabeta/CD19-depleted allogeneic hematopoietic cell transplantation. The study at large found these results: The high TCRbeta diversity at day 60 in some patients was ascribed to recipient T cells and intrathymic progenitors that had survived conditioning. Over subsequent months, a decline in hyperexpanded clone frequencies was noted, and after one year, T-cell counts and TCRbeta diversity were mostly ascribed to newly produced T cells. The apparently early alphabetaT-cell count recovery about two months after transplant was reportedly dependent on only several hundred rapidly expanded clones derived from non-depleted graft cells.

The method behind the library was PCR. Sequencing relied on an Illumina HiSeq 2500. Molecular barcoding was employed in the preparation of TCR libraries, with unique molecular identifiers being used to normalize TCRbeta repertoire quantification. Using fastp trimming at Q25 and MiXCR clonotype assembly, TCRdb reanalyzed the public sequencing data and kept in-frame beta chains. Rows merge per CDR3 protein into single entries with the most common DNA and genes. The sample data list roughly 200,000 distinct CDR3 sequences, and under 13% of these were observed just once. The top ten clonotypes cover 28% of the sample. The treatment or condition label here, explained by the study, means: allogeneic hematopoietic cell transplantation with graft depleted of TCRalphabeta T cells and CD19 B cells. TCRalphabeta/CD19-depleted allogeneic hematopoietic cell grafts were given to the transplant recipients, all of whom were children.

Per the germline V gene, SGHRS is the CDR1 and YFSETQ is the CDR2. The germline ends are 9 bases apart after V is trimmed by 0 bases and J by 5 bases. From the cysteine up to the phenylalanine, the CDR3 has a length of 13 residues. Only the CDR3 portion is preserved as DNA: 39 bases, with reading frame beginning at the first base. The sequence is built from TRBV5-1 and TRBJ2-7, with the D gene uncertain. The sequencing used PBMCs, collected before TCRalphabeta/CD19-depleted stem cell transplant. The clonotype comes from a child less than two years old with acute myeloid leukemia, due to receive a stem cell transplant. The sequenced DNA is TGCGCCAGCAGCTTGGCAGGAATCGACGAGCAGTACTTC. The encoded protein is CASSLAGIDEQYF.